Listed below are T cell receptor beta chains from one sample, sequenced in a study of shared clonotypes between healthy human individuals. Sequencing used immunoSEQ multiplex PCR; TCRdb keeps in-frame clones, though not all of them. The sample includes over 1.4 million clones, around 95% of them seen just once. The sequenced sample consisted of naive CD4+ T cells sorted from blood. The receptors originated from a man aged 25-45 years in good health. Both conserved end residues are part of each CDR3. The order of the fields is CDR3 protein, CDR3 DNA, V gene, D gene, clone size, J gene. D genes are given only for firm matches. Clone size is given for some rows only: seen once, a few or many times, or a class if the clone is expanded.

cdr3_aa: CASSLGLAYTGELFF
cdr3_nt: TGTGCCAGCAGTCTTGGGCTAGCCTACACCGGGGAGCTGTTTTTT
v_call: TRBV27
d_call: -
clone_size: -
j_call: TRBJ2-2

cdr3_aa: CATSTGGLFQPQHF
cdr3_nt: TGTGCCACCTCGACAGGGGGCCTTTTTCAGCCCCAGCATTTT
v_call: TRBV28
d_call: TRBD1
clone_size: -
j_call: TRBJ1-5

cdr3_aa: CASSLVGGQPIQETQYF
cdr3_nt: TGTGCCAGCAGCTTGGTAGGGGGACAACCAATCCAAGAGACCCAGTACTTC
v_call: TRBV5-5
d_call: -
clone_size: -
j_call: TRBJ2-5

cdr3_aa: CASSPLKLMGHLGTEAFF
cdr3_nt: TGTGCCAGCTCACCACTGAAATTGATGGGACATTTGGGCACTGAAGCTTTCTTT
v_call: TRBV18
d_call: -
clone_size: -
j_call: TRBJ1-1

cdr3_aa: CASSGPDRPAPYNEQFF
cdr3_nt: TGTGCCAGCAGTGGTCCCGACAGGCCTGCACCCTACAATGAGCAGTTCTTC
v_call: TRBV6-1
d_call: -
clone_size: -
j_call: TRBJ2-1

cdr3_aa: CASSLSGSYEQYF
cdr3_nt: TGTGCCAGCAGCTTATCGGGCTCCTACGAGCAGTACTTC
v_call: TRBV7-9
d_call: -
clone_size: -
j_call: TRBJ2-7

cdr3_aa: CASSVTPDTSGNTIYF
cdr3_nt: TGTGCCAGCAGCGTGACTCCCGACACATCTGGAAACACCATATATTTT
v_call: TRBV13
d_call: -
clone_size: -
j_call: TRBJ1-3

cdr3_aa: CSVALRSEETQYF
cdr3_nt: TGCAGCGTTGCGCTCCGGTCCGAAGAGACCCAGTACTTC
v_call: TRBV29-1
d_call: -
clone_size: -
j_call: TRBJ2-5

cdr3_aa: CASSQISGAGGDYGYTF
cdr3_nt: TGCGCCAGCAGCCAAATCTCCGGGGCGGGCGGAGACTATGGCTACACCTTC
v_call: TRBV4-1
d_call: -
clone_size: -
j_call: TRBJ1-2

cdr3_aa: CASQLAGGHEQYF
cdr3_nt: TGTGCCAGCCAACTAGCGGGAGGCCACGAGCAGTACTTC
v_call: TRBV7-9
d_call: TRBD2
clone_size: -
j_call: TRBJ2-7

cdr3_aa: CSVPQTGAGGELFF
cdr3_nt: TGCAGCGTTCCCCAGACAGGGGCGGGCGGGGAGCTGTTTTTT
v_call: TRBV29-1
d_call: TRBD1
clone_size: -
j_call: TRBJ2-2

cdr3_aa: CASTTMVRGYEQYF
cdr3_nt: TGTGCCAGCACCACAATGGTGAGGGGGTACGAGCAGTACTTC
v_call: TRBV6-1
d_call: -
clone_size: -
j_call: TRBJ2-7

cdr3_aa: CASSLELAGVRGGEQFF
cdr3_nt: TGTGCCAGCAGCTTAGAACTAGCGGGAGTGCGGGGAGGTGAGCAGTTCTTC
v_call: TRBV7-2
d_call: TRBD2
clone_size: -
j_call: TRBJ2-1

cdr3_aa: CASRPGQGPRPQHF
cdr3_nt: TGTGCCAGCAGACCGGGACAGGGGCCGCGACCCCAGCATTTT
v_call: TRBV28
d_call: TRBD1
clone_size: -
j_call: TRBJ1-5

cdr3_aa: CASSRHQGPSGRALKNIQYF
cdr3_nt: TGCGCCAGCAGCCGACATCAGGGACCCAGCGGGAGGGCCCTGAAAAACATTCAGTACTTC
v_call: TRBV4-3
d_call: TRBD2
clone_size: -
j_call: TRBJ2-4

cdr3_aa: CASSLGTAKGDTQYF
cdr3_nt: TGTGCCAGCAGCCTAGGGACTGCCAAAGGGGATACGCAGTATTTT
v_call: TRBV11-2
d_call: -
clone_size: once
j_call: TRBJ2-3

cdr3_aa: CASSPRWTSGIETQYF
cdr3_nt: TGTGCCAGCAGCCCAAGATGGACTAGCGGGATCGAGACCCAGTACTTC
v_call: TRBV11-2
d_call: TRBD2
clone_size: -
j_call: TRBJ2-5

cdr3_aa: CASGLATGPIYF
cdr3_nt: TGTGCCAGCGGACTTGCAACCGGACCCATATATTTT
v_call: TRBV7-8
d_call: -
clone_size: -
j_call: TRBJ1-3

cdr3_aa: CASSTTADPQGTSGSYEQYF
cdr3_nt: TGTGCCAGCTCGACAACCGCTGATCCACAAGGCACTAGCGGGAGCTACGAGCAGTACTTC
v_call: TRBV18
d_call: TRBD2
clone_size: -
j_call: TRBJ2-7

cdr3_aa: CASSLVDPFF
cdr3_nt: TGTGCCAGCAGCTTAGTCGATCCGTTCTTC
v_call: TRBV7-9
d_call: -
clone_size: -
j_call: TRBJ2-1

cdr3_aa: CASSYASRETQYF
cdr3_nt: TGTGCCAGCAGTTACGCTAGCCGGGAGACCCAGTACTTC
v_call: TRBV6-5
d_call: -
clone_size: -
j_call: TRBJ2-5

cdr3_aa: CASSLRAHEQFF
cdr3_nt: TGTGCCAGCAGCTTGAGGGCCCATGAGCAGTTCTTC
v_call: TRBV5-6
d_call: -
clone_size: -
j_call: TRBJ2-1

cdr3_aa: CASSPRDRYNYGYTF
cdr3_nt: TGTGCCAGCAGTCCCCGGGACAGATATAACTATGGCTACACCTTC
v_call: TRBV28
d_call: TRBD1
clone_size: -
j_call: TRBJ1-2

cdr3_aa: CASSVASGRGGYEQYF
cdr3_nt: TGCGCCAGTTCCGTGGCTAGCGGGAGAGGCGGTTACGAGCAGTACTTC
v_call: TRBV10-2
d_call: TRBD2
clone_size: -
j_call: TRBJ2-7

cdr3_aa: CASSRVGGPSHNEQFF
cdr3_nt: TGTGCCAGCAGTAGGGTGGGAGGGCCTTCTCACAATGAGCAGTTCTTC
v_call: TRBV27
d_call: TRBD2
clone_size: -
j_call: TRBJ2-1

cdr3_aa: CASSVQTSNQPQHF
cdr3_nt: TGTGCCAGTAGTGTACAGACTAGCAATCAGCCCCAGCATTTT
v_call: TRBV19
d_call: -
clone_size: -
j_call: TRBJ1-5

cdr3_aa: CASHTTGRSNQPQHF
cdr3_nt: TGTGCCAGTCACACGACAGGGAGGAGCAATCAGCCCCAGCATTTT
v_call: TRBV27
d_call: TRBD1
clone_size: -
j_call: TRBJ1-5

cdr3_aa: CASSVVTNTGELFF
cdr3_nt: TGTGCCAGCAGCGTAGTTACCAACACCGGGGAGCTGTTTTTT
v_call: TRBV9
d_call: -
clone_size: -
j_call: TRBJ2-2

cdr3_aa: CASSVGPNTGELFF
cdr3_nt: TGTGCCAGCAGCGTAGGGCCGAACACCGGGGAGCTGTTTTTT
v_call: TRBV9
d_call: -
clone_size: -
j_call: TRBJ2-2

cdr3_aa: CASSPGTLSYNEQFF
cdr3_nt: TGTGCCAGCTCACCTGGGACACTCTCCTACAATGAGCAGTTCTTC
v_call: TRBV18
d_call: -
clone_size: -
j_call: TRBJ2-1

cdr3_aa: CASSLVPRMVPYEQYF
cdr3_nt: TGTGCCAGCAGCTTAGTCCCCCGGATGGTCCCCTACGAGCAGTACTTC
v_call: TRBV7-2
d_call: -
clone_size: -
j_call: TRBJ2-7

cdr3_aa: CATSRDGTRGRTATEAFF
cdr3_nt: TGTGCCACCAGCAGAGATGGAACCAGGGGGCGGACGGCCACTGAAGCTTTCTTT
v_call: TRBV15
d_call: TRBD1
clone_size: -
j_call: TRBJ1-1

cdr3_aa: CASSTPGLDTYEQYF
cdr3_nt: TGTGCCAGCAGCACCCCGGGACTCGACACCTACGAGCAGTACTTC
v_call: TRBV5-6
d_call: -
clone_size: -
j_call: TRBJ2-7

cdr3_aa: CASSLIFTGTTEAFF
cdr3_nt: TGTGCCAGCAGCCTGATATTTACCGGGACAACTGAAGCTTTCTTT
v_call: TRBV14
d_call: -
clone_size: -
j_call: TRBJ1-1

cdr3_aa: CASSPTGDNYGYTF
cdr3_nt: TGTGCCAGCTCACCGACAGGGGATAACTATGGCTACACCTTC
v_call: TRBV18
d_call: TRBD1
clone_size: -
j_call: TRBJ1-2

cdr3_aa: CASSLASTDTQYF
cdr3_nt: TGTGCCAGCAGTCTTGCGAGCACAGATACGCAGTATTTT
v_call: TRBV9
d_call: -
clone_size: -
j_call: TRBJ2-3

cdr3_aa: CASSSGGQGVKYEQYF
cdr3_nt: TGTGCCAGCAGTTCGGGCGGACAGGGGGTTAAGTACGAGCAGTACTTC
v_call: TRBV28
d_call: TRBD1
clone_size: -
j_call: TRBJ2-7

cdr3_aa: CASTDTPNYEQYF
cdr3_nt: TGTGCCAGCACCGACACCCCCAACTACGAGCAGTACTTC
v_call: TRBV25-1
d_call: -
clone_size: -
j_call: TRBJ2-7

cdr3_aa: CASSSGLAGPNNEQFF
cdr3_nt: TGCGCCAGCAGCTCCGGACTAGCGGGACCAAACAATGAGCAGTTCTTC
v_call: TRBV5-1
d_call: TRBD2
clone_size: -
j_call: TRBJ2-1

cdr3_aa: CATSSLLGQGSEQYF
cdr3_nt: TGTGCCACCAGCAGCTTGCTGGGACAGGGGTCCGAGCAGTACTTC
v_call: TRBV15
d_call: TRBD1
clone_size: -
j_call: TRBJ2-7

cdr3_aa: CASRGTAGSGYTF
cdr3_nt: TGTGCCAGCAGAGGGACTGCCGGATCGGGCTACACCTTC
v_call: TRBV28
d_call: -
clone_size: once
j_call: TRBJ1-2

cdr3_aa: CAKQGGTETQYF
cdr3_nt: TGCGCCAAACAAGGGGGGACAGAGACCCAGTACTTC
v_call: TRBV23-1
d_call: -
clone_size: -
j_call: TRBJ2-5

cdr3_aa: CASSQVQLGGTGELFF
cdr3_nt: TGTGCCAGCAGCCAAGTTCAACTCGGGGGTACCGGGGAGCTGTTTTTT
v_call: TRBV4-2
d_call: -
clone_size: -
j_call: TRBJ2-2

cdr3_aa: CASSFQVPYEQYF
cdr3_nt: TGTGCCAGCAGTTTCCAGGTTCCCTACGAGCAGTACTTC
v_call: TRBV28
d_call: -
clone_size: -
j_call: TRBJ2-7

cdr3_aa: CASSLRGLAGDRDTGELFF
cdr3_nt: TGTGCCAGCAGCCTCCGCGGACTAGCGGGAGACCGCGACACCGGGGAGCTGTTTTTT
v_call: TRBV5-4
d_call: TRBD2
clone_size: -
j_call: TRBJ2-2

cdr3_aa: CASSLRQNNEQFF
cdr3_nt: TGTGCCAGCAGCTTAAGACAAAACAATGAGCAGTTCTTC
v_call: TRBV7-3
d_call: -
clone_size: -
j_call: TRBJ2-1

cdr3_aa: CASRETTGQAFF
cdr3_nt: TGTGCCAGCAGGGAGACGACAGGGCAAGCTTTCTTT
v_call: TRBV6-5
d_call: TRBD1
clone_size: once
j_call: TRBJ1-1

cdr3_aa: CASSSQLAGANEQFF
cdr3_nt: TGTGCCAGCAGCTCTCAACTAGCGGGAGCCAATGAGCAGTTCTTC
v_call: TRBV7-6
d_call: TRBD2
clone_size: -
j_call: TRBJ2-1

cdr3_aa: CASSRRQGRGNQPQHF
cdr3_nt: TGTGCCAGCAGTCGAAGACAGGGGCGAGGCAATCAGCCCCAGCATTTT
v_call: TRBV28
d_call: TRBD1
clone_size: -
j_call: TRBJ1-5

cdr3_aa: CASSRWGATEAFF
cdr3_nt: TGTGCCAGCAGCCGCTGGGGGGCCACTGAAGCTTTCTTT
v_call: TRBV14
d_call: -
clone_size: once
j_call: TRBJ1-1

cdr3_aa: CASSPLAGGPDEQYF
cdr3_nt: TGTGCCAGCAGCCCGTTAGCGGGAGGGCCGGACGAGCAGTACTTC
v_call: TRBV14
d_call: TRBD2
clone_size: -
j_call: TRBJ2-7

cdr3_aa: CASSQDSGRVDTQYF
cdr3_nt: TGCGCCAGCAGCCAAGATAGCGGGAGGGTAGATACGCAGTATTTT
v_call: TRBV4-3
d_call: TRBD2
clone_size: -
j_call: TRBJ2-3

cdr3_aa: CASSLGLAGTYYEQYF
cdr3_nt: TGCGCCAGCAGCTTGGGCCTAGCGGGAACCTACTACGAGCAGTACTTC
v_call: TRBV5-1
d_call: TRBD2
clone_size: -
j_call: TRBJ2-7